Listed below are T cell receptor beta chains from one sample, sequenced in a study of identical twins. MiXCR was run by TCRdb on the 5' RACE reads, yielding one entry per CDR3 protein. Of some 760,000 distinct CDR3 sequences listed, over 15% are singletons. These records were also assigned to another study, of T cells expressing NK-cell markers.

The sequenced sample consisted of PBMCs. Receptors originate from a woman younger than 35 in good health. Each CDR3 is given with its conserved first and last residue. A D gene is named only where the DNA matches it firmly. Clone size is shown for a subset of rows, as once, few, many or a class of expanded clone.

J gene,V gene,CDR3 length,D gene,clone size,CDR3 protein,CDR3 DNA
TRBJ2-7,TRBV5-1,13,-,few,CASSYGQSNEQYF,TGCGCCAGCAGCTACGGACAGTCCAACGAGCAGTACTTC
TRBJ2-4,TRBV11-2,13,-,few,CASSFVWGNIQYF,TGTGCCAGCAGCTTTGTGTGGGGTAACATTCAGTACTTC
TRBJ2-5,TRBV9,15,-,-,CASSVELSAGETQYF,TGTGCCAGCAGCGTAGAACTGTCTGCGGGGGAGACCCAGTACTTC
TRBJ1-2,TRBV6-5,12,-,-,CASSPQGHGYTF,TGTGCCAGCAGCCCACAGGGACATGGCTACACCTTC
TRBJ1-4,TRBV6-1,15,-,few,CASSSLAGVIEKLFF,TGTGCCAGCAGCTCCCTTGCGGGCGTGATTGAAAAACTGTTTTTT
TRBJ1-4,TRBV7-9,17,TRBD1,-,CASSSTGTGVQNEKLFF,TGTGCCAGCAGCTCGACCGGGACAGGGGTCCAAAATGAAAAACTGTTTTTT
TRBJ1-5,TRBV4-2,13,-,many,CASSYGFDQPQHF,TGTGCCAGCAGCTACGGGTTTGATCAGCCCCAGCATTTT
TRBJ2-1,TRBV7-2,15,TRBD2,many,CASSSSGRAYNEQFF,TGTGCCAGCAGCTCTAGCGGGAGGGCATACAATGAGCAGTTCTTC
TRBJ2-7,TRBV12-3/TRBV12-4,15,-,many,CASRGSGEGTYEQYF,TGTGCCAGCAGAGGTTCAGGGGAGGGTACCTACGAGCAGTACTTC
TRBJ2-7,TRBV6-6,12,-,few,CASSYGGKEQYF,TGTGCCAGCAGTTATGGGGGAAAGGAGCAGTACTTC
TRBJ2-1,TRBV6-5,19,TRBD2,once,CASSYSGLAGVSSYNEQFF,TGTGCCAGCAGTTACTCGGGGCTAGCGGGGGTCAGCTCCTACAATGAGCAGTTCTTC
TRBJ1-5,TRBV6-1,14,TRBD1,few,CASRVGQGVQPQHF,TGTGCCAGCAGGGTGGGACAGGGGGTACAGCCCCAGCATTTT
TRBJ2-3,TRBV5-1,16,TRBD2,-,CASSLTKREETDTQYF,TGCGCCAGCAGCTTGACCAAGCGGGAGGAAACAGATACGCAGTATTTT
TRBJ1-1,TRBV11-2,15,-,-,CASSLEGRLNTEAFF,TGTGCCAGCAGCTTAGAGGGAAGGCTGAACACTGAAGCTTTCTTT
TRBJ2-1,TRBV27,13,TRBD2,-,CASRPGLAGEQFF,TGTGCCAGCAGACCGGGACTAGCCGGGGAGCAGTTCTTC
TRBJ2-1,TRBV29-1,13,-,few,CSAGRTVAEEQFF,TGCAGCGCTGGGCGCACCGTAGCGGAGGAGCAGTTCTTC
TRBJ2-7,TRBV7-9,11,-,-,CASSLQVQQYF,TGTGCCAGCAGCTTACAGGTACAGCAGTACTTC
TRBJ1-1,TRBV14,15,-,few,CASSQDRMDNTEAFF,TGTGCCAGCAGCCAAGATAGGATGGATAACACTGAAGCTTTCTTT
TRBJ1-5,TRBV6-1,16,-,-,CASRPGREGANQPQHF,TGTGCCAGCAGACCCGGGCGGGAGGGAGCGAATCAGCCCCAGCATTTT
TRBJ1-2,TRBV20-1,12,TRBD1,-,CSAATGRYGYTF,TGCAGTGCCGCGACAGGGAGGTATGGCTACACCTTC
TRBJ2-7,TRBV11-2,16,TRBD1,-,CASSFIRGRGLVEQYF,TGTGCCAGCAGCTTTATTCGCGGCAGGGGGCTCGTCGAGCAGTACTTC
TRBJ2-5,TRBV19,15,TRBD2,many,CASSGLAGVVTTQYF,TGTGCCAGTTCCGGACTAGCGGGAGTAGTGACGACCCAGTACTTC
TRBJ2-1,TRBV6-6,12,-,-,CASSPNPYEQFF,TGTGCCAGCTCCCCCAATCCCTATGAGCAGTTCTTC
TRBJ2-5,TRBV6-1,16,TRBD2,-,CASGPFTSGAQETQYF,TGTGCCAGCGGCCCATTCACTAGCGGGGCGCAAGAGACCCAGTACTTC
TRBJ1-3,TRBV4-3,16,TRBD1,few,CASSPGQGAGGNTIYF,TGCGCCAGCAGCCCCGGACAGGGGGCTGGTGGAAACACCATATATTTT
TRBJ2-3,TRBV29-1,14,-,-,CSVLGGQATDTQYF,TGCAGCGTTCTCGGGGGCCAGGCGACAGATACGCAGTATTTT
TRBJ2-3,TRBV15,20,TRBD1,-,CATSRDTVGPGQGNTDTQYF,TGTGCCACCAGCAGAGATACGGTGGGGCCAGGACAGGGTAACACAGATACGCAGTATTTT
TRBJ2-5,TRBV5-1,14,-,few,CASSPDQSLETQYF,TGCGCCAGCAGCCCCGACCAGTCCCTAGAGACCCAGTACTTC
TRBJ2-5,TRBV3-1,12,-,few,CASGWYQETQYF,TGTGCCAGCGGTTGGTACCAAGAGACCCAGTACTTC
TRBJ2-2,TRBV6-5,14,-,many,CASSYSGQTGELFF,TGTGCCAGCAGTTACTCAGGACAGACCGGGGAGCTGTTTTTT
TRBJ2-5,TRBV29-1,14,-,few,CSGAEGDVAGTQYF,TGCAGCGGAGCGGAGGGGGACGTCGCGGGGACCCAGTACTTC
TRBJ2-5,TRBV20-1,14,TRBD2,-,CSAKLAGEQETQYF,TGCAGTGCTAAACTAGCGGGGGAGCAAGAGACCCAGTACTTC
TRBJ2-1,TRBV5-4,18,TRBD2,few,CASSSGTSGRAPYNEQFF,TGTGCCAGCAGTTCCGGGACTAGCGGGAGGGCCCCCTACAATGAGCAGTTCTTC